The table lists the clone carrying this T cell receptor beta chain with many counts. What it binds is not known. CDR3 and TCR beta VDJ profiling relied on a genomic DNA template. MiXCR, applied by TCRdb to the reads, yields one record per CDR3 protein. The data show some 120,000 distinct CDR3 sequences, nearly 40% seen once. The length of the CDR3 is 15 residues. J gave up 2 bases and V 8 bases, and 5 bases lay outside the gene matches. CDR1 is LNHDA, CDR2 SQIVND, per germline (reference sequence). This sample was taken from a study of CD8+CD57+ T cells in acquired aplastic anemia. In the study overall: DNA from sorted CD4+ and CD8+ cells averaged roughly 3.2 ug. Study outcomes and limitations: Approximately 28 CD8+ CDR3 sequences were shared between patients and controls. In CD8+ cells, Simpson's diversity showed no significant difference between patients and controls.

Sequencing involved patients with CD8+CD57+ cell expansion previously shown by flow cytometry. This clonotype originated in a human donor with aplastic anemia. Input material: sorted CD4+, CD8+, or CD8+CD57+ T cells (not recorded which) from PBMCs. The rearrangement uses TRBV19 and TRBJ2-6; the match to TRBD2 covers 8 bases. The CDR3 DNA reads TGTGCCAGTCACCACGGGGGGGCTGGGGCCAACGTCCTGACTTTC. It yields the protein CASHHGGAGANVLTF.